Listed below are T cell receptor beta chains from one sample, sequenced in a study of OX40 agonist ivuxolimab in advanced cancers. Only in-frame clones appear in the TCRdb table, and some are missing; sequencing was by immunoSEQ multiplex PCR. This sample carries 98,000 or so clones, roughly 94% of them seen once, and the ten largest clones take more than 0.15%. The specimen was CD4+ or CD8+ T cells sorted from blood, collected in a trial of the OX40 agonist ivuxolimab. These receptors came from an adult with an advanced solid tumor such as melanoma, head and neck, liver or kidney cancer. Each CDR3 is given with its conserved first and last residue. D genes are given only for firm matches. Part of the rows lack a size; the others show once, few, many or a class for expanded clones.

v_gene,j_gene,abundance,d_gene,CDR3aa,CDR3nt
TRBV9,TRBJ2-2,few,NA,CASSVGTAFNTGELFF,TGTGCCAGCAGCGTAGGAACAGCTTTTAACACCGGGGAGCTGTTTTTT
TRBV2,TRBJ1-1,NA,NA,CASTEGQVAFF,TGTGCCAGCACCGAGGGGCAGGTAGCTTTCTTT
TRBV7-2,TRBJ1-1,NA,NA,CASSLAGLVNTEAFF,TGTGCCAGCAGCTTAGCCGGCTTGGTGAACACTGAAGCTTTCTTT
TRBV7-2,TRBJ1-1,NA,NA,CASSLVGPPPEAFF,TGTGCCAGCAGCTTAGTGGGGCCTCCCCCGGAAGCTTTCTTT
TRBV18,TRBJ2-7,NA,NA,CASSPATSGGYEQYF,TGTGCCAGCTCACCGGCGACCTCCGGAGGCTACGAGCAGTACTTC
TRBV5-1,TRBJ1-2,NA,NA,CASSRGQSYGYTF,TGCGCCAGCAGTCGCGGACAGAGCTATGGCTACACCTTC
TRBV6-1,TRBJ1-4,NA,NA,CASRTVGNEKLFF,TGTGCCAGCCGCACCGTCGGGAATGAAAAACTGTTTTTT
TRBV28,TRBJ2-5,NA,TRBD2,CASSWAGVETQYF,TGTGCCAGCAGTTGGGCGGGAGTGGAGACCCAGTACTTC
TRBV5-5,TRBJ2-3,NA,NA,CASSLRQGQSTDTQYF,TGTGCCAGCAGCTTGCGGCAGGGGCAAAGCACAGATACGCAGTATTTT
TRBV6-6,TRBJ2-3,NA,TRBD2,CASSRGGPTDTQYF,TGTGCCAGCAGCCGGGGGGGTCCCACAGATACGCAGTATTTT
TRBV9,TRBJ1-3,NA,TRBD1,CASSATGTGGSGNTIYF,TGTGCCAGCAGCGCCACCGGGACAGGGGGCTCTGGAAACACCATATATTTT
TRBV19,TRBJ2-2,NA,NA,CASSPRGGYTGELFF,TGTGCCAGTAGTCCTAGAGGGGGATACACCGGGGAGCTGTTTTTT
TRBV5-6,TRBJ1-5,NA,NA,CASSFQGWRNQPQHF,TGTGCCAGCAGCTTTCAGGGGTGGCGCAATCAGCCCCAGCATTTT
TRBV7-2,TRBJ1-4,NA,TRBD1,CASSLSRTGHEKLFF,TGTGCCAGCAGCCTCTCCCGGACAGGGCACGAAAAACTGTTTTTT
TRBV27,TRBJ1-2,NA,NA,CASSKADSYGYTF,TGTGCCAGCAGCAAGGCAGATAGCTATGGCTACACCTTC
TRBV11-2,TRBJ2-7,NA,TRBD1,CASSLWGRQGGYEQYF,TGTGCCAGCAGCTTATGGGGCCGACAGGGCGGGTACGAGCAGTACTTC
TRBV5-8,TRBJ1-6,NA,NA,CASVPRSSYNSPLHF,TGTGCCAGCGTTCCCCGGAGCTCCTATAATTCACCCCTCCACTTT
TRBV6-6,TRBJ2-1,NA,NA,CASSSRQPETNEQFF,TGTGCCAGCAGCTCAAGACAGCCGGAGACCAATGAGCAGTTCTTC
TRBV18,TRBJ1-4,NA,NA,CASSPLNGPNEKLFF,TGTGCCAGCTCACCACTTAACGGACCCAATGAAAAACTGTTTTTT
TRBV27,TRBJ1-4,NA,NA,CASSFGGGNEKLFF,TGTGCCAGCAGTTTCGGGGGGGGTAATGAAAAACTGTTTTTT
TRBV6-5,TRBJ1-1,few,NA,CASSSITEAFF,TGTGCCAGCAGTTCCATTACTGAAGCTTTCTTT
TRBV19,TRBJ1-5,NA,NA,CASSTRYFGGQGQPQHF,TGTGCCAGTAGTACTAGATATTTTGGGGGGCAGGGTCAGCCCCAGCATTTT
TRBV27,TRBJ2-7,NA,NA,CASSLYRDRNEQYF,TGTGCCAGCAGTTTATATCGGGATCGCAACGAGCAGTACTTC
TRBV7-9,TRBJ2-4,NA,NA,CASSSFIAKNIQYF,TGTGCCAGCAGCTCCTTCATAGCCAAAAACATTCAGTACTTC
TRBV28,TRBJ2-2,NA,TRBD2,CAGSAAGVTGELFF,TGTGCCGGGTCGGCGGCGGGAGTAACCGGGGAGCTGTTTTTT
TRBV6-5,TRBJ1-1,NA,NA,CASSTHRVSTEAFF,TGTGCCAGCAGTACCCACAGGGTGAGCACTGAAGCTTTCTTT
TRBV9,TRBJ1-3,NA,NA,CASSVSGNTIYF,TGTGCCAGCAGCGTATCAGGAAACACCATATATTTT
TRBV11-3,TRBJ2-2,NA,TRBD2,CASSLEGLGQPGGTGELFF,TGTGCCAGCAGCTTAGAAGGATTGGGGCAGCCGGGAGGCACCGGGGAGCTGTTTTTT
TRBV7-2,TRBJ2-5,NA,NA,CASSSRSGETQYF,TGTGCCAGCAGCTCCCGGAGTGGGGAGACCCAGTACTTC
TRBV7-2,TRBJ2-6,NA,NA,CASSGSSGANVLTF,TGTGCCAGCAGCGGGTCCTCTGGGGCCAACGTCCTGACTTTC
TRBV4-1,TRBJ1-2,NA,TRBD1,CASSQGDRGYGYTF,TGCGCCAGCAGCCAAGGGGACAGGGGCTATGGCTACACCTTC
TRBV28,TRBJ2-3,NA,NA,CASTLPGSTDTQYF,TGTGCCAGCACCCTTCCGGGGAGCACAGATACGCAGTATTTT
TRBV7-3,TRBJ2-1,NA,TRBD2,CASSSSPLAGVQEQFF,TGTGCCAGCAGCTCGTCCCCACTAGCGGGAGTTCAGGAGCAGTTCTTC
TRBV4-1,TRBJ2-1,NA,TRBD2,CASSQSALAGDRISYNEQFF,TGCGCCAGCAGCCAATCCGCACTAGCGGGAGACAGGATCTCCTACAATGAGCAGTTCTTC
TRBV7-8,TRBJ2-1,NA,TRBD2,CASSLMGLGEYEQFF,TGTGCCAGCAGCCTAATGGGACTAGGGGAATATGAGCAGTTCTTC
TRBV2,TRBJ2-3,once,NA,CASSEGTDWGQYF,TGTGCCAGCAGTGAAGGAACAGATTGGGGGCAGTATTTT
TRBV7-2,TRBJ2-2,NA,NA,CASSFGGSRFPGELFF,TGTGCCAGCAGCTTCGGGGGTAGCCGCTTCCCCGGGGAGCTGTTTTTT
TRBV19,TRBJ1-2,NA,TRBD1,CASSKGQQLIHYGYTF,TGTGCCAGTAGTAAGGGACAGCAGTTGATCCACTATGGCTACACCTTC
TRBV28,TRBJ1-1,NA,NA,CASSFPLRGTEAFF,TGTGCCAGCAGTTTCCCCCTCAGGGGCACTGAAGCTTTCTTT
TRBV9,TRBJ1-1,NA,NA,CASSVGQRGTEAFF,TGTGCCAGCAGCGTAGGACAGCGGGGCACTGAAGCTTTCTTT
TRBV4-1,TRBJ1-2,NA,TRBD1,CASSRGQDYPNYGYTF,TGCGCCAGCAGCAGAGGACAGGACTACCCTAACTATGGCTACACCTTC
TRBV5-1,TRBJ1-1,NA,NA,CASMGSPGGTEAFF,TGCGCCAGCATGGGTTCGCCGGGTGGGACTGAAGCTTTCTTT
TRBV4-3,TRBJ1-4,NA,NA,CASSQGPPQVTGEKLFF,TGCGCCAGCAGCCAAGGGCCCCCACAGGTGACGGGGGAAAAACTGTTTTTT
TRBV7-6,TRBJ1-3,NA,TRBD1,CASSPAQGAAGNTIYF,TGTGCCAGCAGCCCGGCACAGGGGGCGGCTGGAAACACCATATATTTT
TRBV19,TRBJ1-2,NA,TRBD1,CASSIGGQLINGYTF,TGTGCCAGTAGTATTGGGGGACAGCTTATCAATGGCTACACCTTC
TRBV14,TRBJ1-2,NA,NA,CASSQDWAASAFF,TGTGCCAGCAGCCAAGATTGGGCGGCCAGCGCCTTCTTC
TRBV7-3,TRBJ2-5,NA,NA,CASSLRVGSGETQYF,TGTGCCAGCAGCCTAAGGGTAGGGTCGGGAGAGACCCAGTACTTC
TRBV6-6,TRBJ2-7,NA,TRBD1,CASSSGQGVHEQYF,TGTGCCAGCAGTTCAGGACAGGGGGTACACGAGCAGTACTTC
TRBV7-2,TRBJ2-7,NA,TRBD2,CASSLVAGGEQYF,TGTGCCAGCAGCTTAGTAGCGGGGGGCGAGCAGTACTTC
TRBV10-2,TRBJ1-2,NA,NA,CASSESLGRGPSYGYTF,TGCGCCAGCAGTGAGTCTCTGGGCCGAGGTCCCTCCTATGGCTACACCTTC
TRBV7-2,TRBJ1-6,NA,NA,CASSPKRWGGSYNSPLHF,TGTGCCAGCAGCCCAAAAAGATGGGGGGGTTCGTATAATTCACCCCTCCACTTT
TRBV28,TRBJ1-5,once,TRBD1,CASSTSPGQGFHF,TGTGCCAGCAGCACAAGCCCGGGACAGGGCTTTCATTTT
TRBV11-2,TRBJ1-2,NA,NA,CASSPEGYGYTF,TGTGCCAGCAGCCCCGAAGGCTATGGCTACACCTTC